The rows below give T cell receptor beta chains drawn from one sample of a study of T cell repertoires in cytomegalovirus infection. TCRdb called the reads again in MiXCR, with one record for every CDR3 protein. The table shows a few hundred thousand distinct CDR3 sequences, with roughly 20% occurring only once. Sequenced material: PBMCs. All receptors derive from a human donor in good health (CMV status not recorded). Some clones in this sample may be carry-over from other donors' samples. Each CDR3 is given with its conserved first and last residue. The D gene is left open where the match is weak. Only some rows state a clone size, as once, few, many or a class for expanded clones.

CDR3 protein: CSARMGRGTQYF
CDR3 DNA: TGCAGTGCTAGAATGGGCCGGGGGACCCAGTACTTC
D gene: NA
clone size: NA
J gene: TRBJ2-5
V gene: TRBV20-1

CDR3 protein: CASSLSGTSGRTDTQYF
CDR3 DNA: TGTGCCAGCAGCTTATCTGGGACTAGCGGGAGAACAGATACGCAGTATTTT
D gene: TRBD2
clone size: NA
J gene: TRBJ2-3
V gene: TRBV7-9

CDR3 protein: CASSLDSSTDTQYF
CDR3 DNA: TGTGCCAGCAGCTTGGACAGTTCCACAGATACGCAGTATTTT
D gene: NA
clone size: many
J gene: TRBJ2-3
V gene: TRBV7-2

CDR3 protein: CASSPPGTDFYGYTF
CDR3 DNA: TGTGCCAGCAGCCCCCCCGGGACAGATTTCTATGGCTACACCTTC
D gene: TRBD1
clone size: NA
J gene: TRBJ1-2
V gene: TRBV7-9

CDR3 protein: CASSLMETGDWAAGGYTF
CDR3 DNA: TGTGCCAGCAGCTTAATGGAGACAGGGGATTGGGCCGCTGGTGGCTACACCTTC
D gene: TRBD1
clone size: many
J gene: TRBJ1-2
V gene: TRBV7-2

CDR3 protein: CASSQGPHGDSGSLGEQFF
CDR3 DNA: TGCGCCAGCAGCCAAGGACCCCACGGGGACAGCGGGAGTCTAGGGGAGCAGTTCTTC
D gene: NA
clone size: many
J gene: TRBJ2-1
V gene: TRBV4-3

CDR3 protein: CASSRLTGGYEKLFF
CDR3 DNA: TGTGCCAGCAGTCGTCTGACAGGGGGCTATGAAAAACTGTTTTTT
D gene: TRBD1
clone size: many
J gene: TRBJ1-4
V gene: TRBV6-1

CDR3 protein: CATTGPGTSGDSSYNEQFF
CDR3 DNA: TGTGCCACGACCGGGCCCGGGACTAGCGGGGACAGCTCCTACAATGAGCAGTTCTTC
D gene: TRBD2
clone size: many
J gene: TRBJ2-1
V gene: TRBV10-3

CDR3 protein: CASSPHGGNGLFF
CDR3 DNA: TGTGCCAGCAGTCCTCATGGCGGGAATGGACTGTTTTTT
D gene: NA
clone size: NA
J gene: TRBJ1-4
V gene: TRBV12-3/TRBV12-4

CDR3 protein: CASSQGVRGDTQYF
CDR3 DNA: TGTGCCAGCAGCCAGGGCGTCAGGGGGGATACGCAGTATTTT
D gene: TRBD1
clone size: many
J gene: TRBJ2-3
V gene: TRBV7-8